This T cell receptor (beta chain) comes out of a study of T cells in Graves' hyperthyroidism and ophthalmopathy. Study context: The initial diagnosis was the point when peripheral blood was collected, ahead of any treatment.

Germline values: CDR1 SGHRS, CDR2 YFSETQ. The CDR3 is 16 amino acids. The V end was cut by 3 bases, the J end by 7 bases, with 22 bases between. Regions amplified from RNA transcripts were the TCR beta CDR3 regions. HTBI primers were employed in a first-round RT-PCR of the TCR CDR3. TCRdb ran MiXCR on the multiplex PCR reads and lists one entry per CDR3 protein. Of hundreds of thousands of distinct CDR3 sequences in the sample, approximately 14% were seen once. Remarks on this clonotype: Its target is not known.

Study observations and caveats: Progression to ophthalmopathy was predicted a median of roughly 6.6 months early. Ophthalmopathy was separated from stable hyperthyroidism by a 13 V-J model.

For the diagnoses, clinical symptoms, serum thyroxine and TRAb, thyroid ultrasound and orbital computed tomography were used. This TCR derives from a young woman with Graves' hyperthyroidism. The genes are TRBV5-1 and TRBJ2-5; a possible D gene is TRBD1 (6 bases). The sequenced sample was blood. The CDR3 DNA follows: TGCGCCAGCAGCTCGACCATCCGGGACAAGCCCCGGACCCAGTACTTC. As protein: CASSSTIRDKPRTQYF.